The T cell receptor beta chain described here comes from a study of OX40 agonist ivuxolimab in advanced cancers. The V end was cut by 3 bases, the J end by 4 bases, with 12 bases between. CDR1 is LNHDA, CDR2 SQIVND, per germline (reference sequence). The CDR3 consists of 14 residues. Only in-frame clones appear in the TCRdb table, and some are missing; sequencing was by immunoSEQ multiplex PCR. The sample contains 15,000 to 20,000 clones, about 70% of which appear only once. Sampling times: baseline, cycle 4 day 1, cycle 7 day 1. With respect to this clone: The target antigen is unknown.

General study results and limits: Clonal expansion among partial responders at 0.1-3.0 mg/kg ranked near the lowest. The expanded peripheral T cells' antigen specificity was not determined. In the 0.1 to 3.0 mg/kg range, CD4+ and CD8+ blood T cells had expanded clonally by week 6.

V gene TRBV19 combines with J gene TRBJ1-1; D not certain. The sample here was CD4+ or CD8+ T cells sorted from blood, taken in a trial of the OX40 agonist ivuxolimab. This TCR was sampled from an adult with an advanced solid tumor such as melanoma, head and neck, liver or kidney cancer. CDR3 sequence reads: CASSIGTPITEAFF. The CDR3 DNA reads TGTGCCAGTAGTATCGGCACCCCGATCACTGAAGCTTTCTTT. Together with reference TRBV19 and TRBJ1-1, the CDR3 gives the full variable domain: DGGITQSPKYLFRKEGQNVTLSCEQNLNHDAMYWYRQDPGQGLRLIYYSQIVNDFQKGDIAEGYSVSREKKESFPLTVTSAQKNPTAFYLCASSIGTPITEAFFGQGTRLTVV.